The rows below give T cell receptor beta chains drawn from one sample of a study of blood T cell repertoires in COVID-19. Sequenced by immunoSEQ multiplex PCR; TCRdb stores in-frame clones only, minus some. The sample lists under 60,000 clones; around 80% were seen once. Sequenced sample: peripheral blood. These receptors were collected from a man between 60 and 75 years old with acute or convalescent COVID-19. The CDR3 runs from the conserved cysteine through the conserved F or W. The order of the fields is V gene, J gene, D gene, CDR3 protein. The D gene is left open where the match is weak.

TRBV6-2/TRBV6-3	TRBJ2-2	TRBD2	CASSLPPAGGTGELFF
TRBV27	TRBJ1-6	TRBD1	CASSLDRGLNSPLHF
TRBV5-1	TRBJ2-7	TRBD2	CASSWGYSGGNYEQYF
TRBV20-1	TRBJ1-4	-	CSASIAQATNEKLFF
TRBV6-1	TRBJ1-2	-	CASSEERRTLHYTF
TRBV9	TRBJ1-1	TRBD1	CASSAWTGGRLNTEAFF
TRBV27	TRBJ2-7	TRBD1	CASSSPAIDRGSEREQYF
TRBV5-1	TRBJ2-2	-	CASSLVAGEHTGELFF
TRBV7-2	TRBJ1-5	-	CASSVNSQPQHF
TRBV25-1	TRBJ1-2	TRBD1	CASSEGQGLSYGYTF
TRBV30	TRBJ1-2	-	CAWSVREGRGYTF
TRBV5-1	TRBJ2-7	-	CASSLGGRRASYEQYF
TRBV11-2	TRBJ2-7	-	CASSPGLTYEQYF
TRBV9	TRBJ1-6	-	CASSVRVSNSPLHF
TRBV24-1	TRBJ1-2	-	CATSASTGYGYTF
TRBV30	TRBJ1-1	-	CAWDDRMNTEAFF
TRBV9	TRBJ2-7	-	CASSVEGDSYEQYF
TRBV19	TRBJ1-6	TRBD1	CAIGTGRPLHF
TRBV7-3	TRBJ2-1	TRBD1	CASSPPESGQGVEQFF